Sequencing of this TCR beta chain was carried out in a study of T cells in Graves' hyperthyroidism and ophthalmopathy. Uncontrolled infection, other autoimmune disease, pregnancy or lactation barred patients from enrollment. The CDR3 runs 15 residues. The V gene's germline CDR1 is SNHLY and CDR2 FYNNEI. Deletions cut 6 bases from V and 7 bases from J, with 18 bases between. Amplified TCR beta CDR3 regions derived from RNA transcripts. With the HTBI primer set, the TCR CDR3 went through a first round of RT-PCR. From the multiplex PCR reads, TCRdb called clonotypes with MiXCR, one entry per CDR3 protein. The data show roughly 520,000 distinct CDR3 sequences, around 22% seen once.

The TCR originated in a woman between 25 and 40 years old with Graves' ophthalmopathy. The rearrangement joins TRBV2 to TRBJ1-4, with D possibly TRBD1 on 5 matching bases. Source material: blood. The CDR3 spells CASRVSGGASEKLFF. CDR3 nucleotides: TGTGCCAGCAGGGTTTCTGGGGGTGCGAGTGAAAAACTGTTTTTT.